This TCR beta chain is drawn from a study of cytomegalovirus exposure and HLA in healthy donors (dated by TCRdb to the late 2010s). Regarding the study in general: An earlier analysis of approximately 590 of the donors reported roughly 300 Gb of sequence data and 100 million to 140 million unique TCR beta sequences from about 179 million T cells. Roughly 320 gigabases of sequencing data and around 85 million unique TCR sequences made up an early release that covered roughly 670 HLA-typed donors. The genetic ancestry cluster associated with self-reported Caucasian donors included 65% to 90% of the roughly 400 genotyped donors. The aim of the study was to test whether cataloging public T cell receptors could identify signatures of past pathogen exposure. The study used immunosequencing to profile the T cell repertoires of approximately 640 subjects and linked those repertoires to cytomegalovirus serostatus. A separate validation cohort of 90 to 150 different subjects was used in addition to the 666-subject first cohort. The study combined high-throughput TCR immunosequencing, statistical association of individual TCRs with disease status, and machine learning to predict cytomegalovirus infection status. A later analysis re-analyzed previously published TCR beta repertoires from 500 to 700 donors and added high-resolution HLA genotyping to study TCR occurrence patterns. Rather than drawing on any new phenotypic data, the later analysis identified candidate immune exposures from TCR beta sequences and the way those sequences occurred across donors. An earlier analysis of 587 of the donors applied high-throughput TCR beta sequencing to assess whether each TCR beta V gene segment acted as functional or pseudogenic. Donor age, sex, ethnicity and CMV serostatus were compiled alongside the repertoire data. A later genetic analysis used genome-wide SNP genotypes for about 65% of the roughly 670 donors, treating that subset as a discovery cohort. All discovery cohort repertoires had been generated on a single sequencing platform. HLA typing included class I and class II loci at four-digit resolution. The number of donors typed differed by locus, with about 629-630 for A, B, C, DRB1 and DQB1, around 500 for DQA1, about 610 for DPA1, and approximately 470 for DPB1. Four or five DR-DQ haplotypes were treated as single units for association and clustering because of strong linkage in the cohort. Among 398 genotyped donors of the cohort, an average of about 240,000 unique TCR beta nucleotide sequences were sequenced per donor, roughly 20% of them non-productive.

A remark on this clone: Its specific antigen is unknown. It has no much larger one-base neighbor in the sample; base qualities were not kept.

The library came from the immunoSEQ multiplex PCR assay. The multiplex PCR relied on a mix of 60 forward primers for TCR Vbeta segments and 13 reverse primers for TCR Jbeta segments. A multiplex PCR assay on genomic DNA amplified the CDR3 region of rearranged TCR beta genes. Amplified TCR beta libraries were sequenced as 87-base-pair reads on the Illumina HiSeq System. Processing in the source paper ran as follows. Across the 666 repertoires, a later analysis counted tens of millions of unique TCR beta chains, some 11 million of which were shared by at least two donors. To remove PCR and sequencing errors, raw reads were error-corrected and collapsed into unique sequences using a nearest-neighbor algorithm that merged closely related sequences. Alignment of CDR3 sequences to IMGT reference sequences was used to assign V, D and J gene segments. Each retained sequence needed at least a six-nucleotide match to both a V gene segment and a J gene segment. A rearrangement counted as productive if the CDR3 had no stop codons and remained in frame with V and J, and every other rearrangement counted as non-productive. CDR3 was defined according to IMGT convention as the region running from the second conserved V-encoded cysteine to the conserved J-encoded phenylalanine. The earlier analysis of a few hundred of the donors excluded any sequence lacking an unambiguous match to a single V gene segment. An earlier analysis of around 600 of the donors classified V segments as functional when productive rearrangements were above 56.7% and as segregating when the standard deviation between donors was above 5%. A statistical classification framework was built to diagnose cytomegalovirus status from the catalog of TCR beta chain sequences. A later analysis assigned V and J genes by comparing TCR nucleotide sequences with IMGT/GENE-DB human TR gene sequences. In a later analysis, CDR3 sequences and most-parsimonious VDJ recombination scenarios were assigned using the TCRdist pipeline. In a later analysis, every TCR beta chain was defined by the combination of its CDR3 amino acid sequence and its V-gene family, and reads without a unique V-gene family were dropped. As a way to deal with suspected cross-contamination and a sequencing artifact, a later analysis dropped approximately 570 nucleotide sequences that were highly shared and had low generation probability. In a later analysis, a clonal expansion index for each public chain was calculated from normalized within-repertoire ranks of inferred template counts. In a later analysis, generation probabilities were computed using a VDJ recombination model fitted to out-of-frame rearrangements, and the results were checked against IGoR. In a later analysis, hypergeometric tests were used to score TCR-TCR, TCR-HLA and TCR-CMV co-occurrence, with a repertoire-size bias correction applied to TCR pairs. To estimate false discovery rates, a later analysis permuted the HLA or CMV assignments 20 times. In a later analysis, co-occurring TCRs were grouped with DBSCAN, and TCRdist sequence similarity was added when clustering was performed within HLA-allele-positive subsets. Repertoires with fewer than 30,000 or more than 120,000 public chains, plus five repertoires with anomalous nucleotide sharing, were excluded from co-occurrence clustering. TCRdb obtained this table from immuneACCESS and retained in-frame rearrangements with V and J assigned. These tables miss some clones; where compared with another copy, unresolved V genes account for less than half of the shortfall, and the remainder is unexplained. D and trimming were read from the DNA, whereas the V and J calls and clone size are those reported in that table. This sample comprises about 190,000 clones, 81% of them detected only once. The ten largest clones take up less than 4.5% of the sample.

The cohort was made up of 500 to 800 healthy bone marrow donors. At the time of sampling, all cohort members were nominally healthy, though unrecorded immune exposures were likely present. The donor tested CMV seronegative and was one of the 352 seronegative cohort members. A peripheral blood sample was collected from each donor, and TCR beta sequencing was performed on peripheral blood mononuclear cells. The Qiagen DNeasy Blood Extraction Kit was used to extract genomic DNA from the blood cell samples. The germline V gene yields SGHRS for CDR1 and YFSETQ for CDR2. From cysteine to phenylalanine, the CDR3 is 13 amino acids long. The retained sequence is limited to the CDR3, 39 bases, with the frame set at the first base. V loses 5 bases, J loses 5 bases, and the germline ends lie 11 bases apart. What the research found in general, with its limitations: According to a later genetic analysis, donors in an Asian-associated ancestry cluster had fewer N-insertions in productive TCRs than the roughly 700-donor mean. Roughly uniform sequencing depth across donors was assumed in presence/absence analyses, although this assumption may not hold. A later analysis found that most CMV-associated TCR beta chains appeared HLA-restricted, with HLA associations seemingly driven largely by CMV exposure. In a later genetic analysis, a missense DCLRE1C variant was associated with V-gene and J-gene trimming of TCR beta chains, and the association was replicated in an independent cohort. Linkage disequilibrium might explain the correlated functional status among segregating V segments, but an unknown experimental factor could not be excluded. It was suggested by the authors that the approach could potentially be generalized to other disease states and immunological phenotypes. Specific HLA alleles were associated with 18,000 or so TCR beta sequences at a false discovery rate of 0.05 in a later analysis. In both the original and validation cohorts, the classifier was reported to diagnose cytomegalovirus status with high specificity and sensitivity. Because counts were too low, under 20 rarely observed V segments, including chromosome 9 orphons, were left out of the earlier analysis of 587 of the donors. Immune exposure information for the cohort was limited to CMV serostatus. A group of highly shared sequence variants was considered likely to be a technical artifact of the sequencing pipeline. A later analysis found that TCR association rates varied across HLA loci, with DRB1 alleles showing the most associated TCRs and HLA-C alleles the fewest. While some public TCRs were present in many individuals, most TCR sequences turned up only very rarely across donors. HLA typing was unavailable for some donors at each locus, so association tests used only the typed subset. In an earlier analysis of 450 to 750 of the donors, most TCR beta V segments appeared in productive rearrangements about 87% or about 30% of the time, broadly matching IMGT annotations. The study listed 170 or so TCR beta chains as associated with cytomegalovirus. In vitro tests confirmed that a few of the cytomegalovirus-associated TCR beta chains recognize cytomegalovirus antigens. The cohort was sequenced for TCR beta chains only, and without alpha or paired-chain data the features that could be detected were limited. Some IMGT-functional V segments, including TRBV6-2 and TRBV6-3, could not be told apart with the 87-base-pair reads, so those segments were excluded. A further reported finding was that TCR beta sequences accurately predicted the HLA-A and HLA-B alleles for most subjects in the first cohort. According to a later analysis, parvovirus B19, influenza, CMV and Epstein-Barr virus appeared linked to several top co-occurrence clusters. When HLA alleles, especially DR and DQ, strongly co-occurred, attributing TCR associations to individual alleles was difficult. A later analysis found that HLA-associated TCR beta chains were more clonally expanded and had lower generation probabilities than equally common non-associated chains.

The source material was PBMCs. Recombination connected TRBV5-1 to TRBJ2-1, with TRBD1 as a weak D call on 5 bases. This receptor was taken from a man aged 50 or older in good health and CMV-seronegative. The nucleotide sequence reads as follows: TGCGCCAGCAGTCAGGGTTCCGACAATGAGCAGTTCTTC. It translates as CASSQGSDNEQFF.